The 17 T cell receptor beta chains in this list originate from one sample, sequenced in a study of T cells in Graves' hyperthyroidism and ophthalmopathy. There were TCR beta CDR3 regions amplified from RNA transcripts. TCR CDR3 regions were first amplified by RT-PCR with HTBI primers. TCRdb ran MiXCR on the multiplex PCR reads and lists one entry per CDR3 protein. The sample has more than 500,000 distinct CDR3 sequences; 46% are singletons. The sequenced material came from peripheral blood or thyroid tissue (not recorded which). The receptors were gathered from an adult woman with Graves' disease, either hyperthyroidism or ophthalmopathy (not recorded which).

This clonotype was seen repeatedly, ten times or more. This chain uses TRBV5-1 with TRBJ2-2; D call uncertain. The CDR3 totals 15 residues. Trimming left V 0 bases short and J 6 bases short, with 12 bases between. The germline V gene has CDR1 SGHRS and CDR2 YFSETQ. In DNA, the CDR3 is TGCGCCAGCAGCTTGGACCCAGGATTAGCCGGGGAGCTGTTTTTT. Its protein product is CASSLDPGLAGELFF.

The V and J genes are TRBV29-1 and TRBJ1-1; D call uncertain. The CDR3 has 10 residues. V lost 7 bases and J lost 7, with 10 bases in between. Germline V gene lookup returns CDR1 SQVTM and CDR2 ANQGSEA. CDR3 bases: TGCAGCGCCCTCCGGCTTGAAGCTTTCTTT. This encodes CSALRLEAFF.

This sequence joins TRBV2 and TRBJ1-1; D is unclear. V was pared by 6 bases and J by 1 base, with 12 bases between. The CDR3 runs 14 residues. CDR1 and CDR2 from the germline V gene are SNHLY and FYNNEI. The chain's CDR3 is CASRDAIPNTEAFF. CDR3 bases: TGTGCCAGCAGAGACGCTATCCCGAACACTGAAGCTTTCTTT. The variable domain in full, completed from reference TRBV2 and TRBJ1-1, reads EPEVTQTPSHQVTQMGQEVILRCVPISNHLYFYWYRQILGQKVEFLVSFYNNEISEKSEIFDDQFSVERPDGSNFTLKIRSTKLEDSAMYFCASRDAIPNTEAFFGQGTRLTVV.

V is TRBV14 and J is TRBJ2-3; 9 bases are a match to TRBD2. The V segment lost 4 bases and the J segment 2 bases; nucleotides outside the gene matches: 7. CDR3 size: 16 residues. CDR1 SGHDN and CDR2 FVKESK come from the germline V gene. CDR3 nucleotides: TGTGCCAGCAGCCCGCCGACTAGCGGATACACAGATACGCAGTATTTT. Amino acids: CASSPPTSGYTDTQYF.

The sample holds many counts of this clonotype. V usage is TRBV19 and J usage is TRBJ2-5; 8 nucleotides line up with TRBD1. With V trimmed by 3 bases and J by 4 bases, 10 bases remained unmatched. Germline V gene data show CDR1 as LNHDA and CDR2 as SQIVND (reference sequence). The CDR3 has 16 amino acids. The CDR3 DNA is TGTGCCAGTAGTATTTCGGTAGGACAGGGAGGAGAGACCCAGTACTTC. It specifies CASSISVGQGGETQYF.

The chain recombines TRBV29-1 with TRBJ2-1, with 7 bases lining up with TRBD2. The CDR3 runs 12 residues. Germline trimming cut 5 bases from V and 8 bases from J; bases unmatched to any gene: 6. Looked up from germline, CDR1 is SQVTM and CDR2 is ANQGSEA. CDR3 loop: CSVNRLADEQFF. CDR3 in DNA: TGCAGCGTTAATAGACTAGCCGATGAGCAGTTCTTC.

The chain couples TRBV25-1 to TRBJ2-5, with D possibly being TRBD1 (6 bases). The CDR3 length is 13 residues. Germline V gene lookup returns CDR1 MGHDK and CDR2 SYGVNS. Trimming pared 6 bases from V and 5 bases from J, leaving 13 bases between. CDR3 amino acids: CASSGTFDETQYF. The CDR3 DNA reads TGTGCCAGCAGCGGGACATTCGACGAGACCCAGTACTTC.

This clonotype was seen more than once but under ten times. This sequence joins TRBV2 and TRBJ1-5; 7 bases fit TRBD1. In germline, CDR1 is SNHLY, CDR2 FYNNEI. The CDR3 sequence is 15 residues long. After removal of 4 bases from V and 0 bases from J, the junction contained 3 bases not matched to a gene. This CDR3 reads CASSAGTASNQPQHF. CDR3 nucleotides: TGTGCCAGCAGTGCCGGGACAGCTAGCAATCAGCCCCAGCATTTT.

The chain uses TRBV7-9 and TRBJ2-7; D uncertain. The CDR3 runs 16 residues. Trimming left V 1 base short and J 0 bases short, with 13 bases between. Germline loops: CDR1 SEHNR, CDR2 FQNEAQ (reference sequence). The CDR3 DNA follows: TGTGCCAGCAGCTTAGTGGTTGGGCAGGTCTCCTACGAGCAGTACTTC. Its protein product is CASSLVVGQVSYEQYF.

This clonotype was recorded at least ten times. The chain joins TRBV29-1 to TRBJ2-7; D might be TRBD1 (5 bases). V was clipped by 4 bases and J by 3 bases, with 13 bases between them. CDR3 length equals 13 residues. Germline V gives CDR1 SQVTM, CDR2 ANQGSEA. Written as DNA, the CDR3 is TGCAGCGTTGGAACCCCAAGGGGCTACGAGCAGTACTTC. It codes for CSVGTPRGYEQYF.

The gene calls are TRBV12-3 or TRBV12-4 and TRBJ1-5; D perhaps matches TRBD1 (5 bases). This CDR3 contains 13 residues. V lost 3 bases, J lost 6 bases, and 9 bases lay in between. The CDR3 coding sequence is TGTGCCAGCAGTTTCGACAGAGTTCAGCCCCAGCATTTT. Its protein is CASSFDRVQPQHF.

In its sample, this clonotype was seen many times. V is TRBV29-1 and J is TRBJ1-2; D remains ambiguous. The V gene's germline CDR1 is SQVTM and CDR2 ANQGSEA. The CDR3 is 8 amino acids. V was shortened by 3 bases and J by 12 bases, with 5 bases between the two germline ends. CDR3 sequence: CSVDGNTF. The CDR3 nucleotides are TGCAGCGTTGACGGGAACACCTTC. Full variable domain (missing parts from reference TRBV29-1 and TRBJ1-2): SAVISQKPSRDICQRGTSLTIQCQVDSQVTMMFWYRQQPGQSLTLIATANQGSEATYESGFVIDKFPISRPNLTFSTLTVSNMSPEDSSIYLCSVDGNTFGSGTRLTVV.

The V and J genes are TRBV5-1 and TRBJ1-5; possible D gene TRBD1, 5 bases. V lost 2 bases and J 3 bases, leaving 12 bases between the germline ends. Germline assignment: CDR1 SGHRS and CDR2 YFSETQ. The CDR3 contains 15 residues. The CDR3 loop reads CASSFGQGPNQPQHF. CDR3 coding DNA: TGCGCCAGCAGCTTTGGCCAGGGCCCCAATCAGCCCCAGCATTTT.

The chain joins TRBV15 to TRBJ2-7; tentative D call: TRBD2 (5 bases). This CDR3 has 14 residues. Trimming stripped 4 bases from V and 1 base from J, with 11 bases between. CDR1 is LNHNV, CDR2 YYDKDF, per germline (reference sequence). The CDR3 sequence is CATSIRSGSYEQYF. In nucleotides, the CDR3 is TGTGCCACCAGCATCCGATCGGGGTCCTACGAGCAGTACTTC. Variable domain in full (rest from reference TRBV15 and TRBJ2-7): DAMVIQNPRYQVTQFGKPVTLSCSQTLNHNVMYWYQQKSSQAPKLLFHYYDKDFNNEADTPDNFQSRRPNTSFCFLDIRSPGLGDTAMYLCATSIRSGSYEQYFGPGTRLTVT.

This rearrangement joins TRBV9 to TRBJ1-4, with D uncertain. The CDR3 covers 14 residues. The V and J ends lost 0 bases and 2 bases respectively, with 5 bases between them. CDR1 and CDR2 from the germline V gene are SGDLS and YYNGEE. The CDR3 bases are TGTGCCAGCAGCGTAGGGACTACTAATGAAAAACTGTTTTTT. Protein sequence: CASSVGTTNEKLFF.

CDR3 sequence: CASSSRLAGDTQYF. In nucleotides, the CDR3 is TGTGCCAGCAGCTCTAGACTAGCGGGAGATACGCAGTACTTC. The chain uses TRBV11-2 and TRBJ2-5; TRBD2 matches 12 bases. From germline, CDR1 is SGHAT and CDR2 FQNNGV. CDR3 length equals 14 residues. J gave up 11 bases and V 4 bases, and 8 bases lay outside the gene matches.

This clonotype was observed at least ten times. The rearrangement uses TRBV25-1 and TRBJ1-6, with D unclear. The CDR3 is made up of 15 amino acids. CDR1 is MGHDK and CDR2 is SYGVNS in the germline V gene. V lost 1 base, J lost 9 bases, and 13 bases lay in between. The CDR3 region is CASSESRTWGSPLHF. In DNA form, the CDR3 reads TGTGCCAGCAGTGAATCGAGGACGTGGGGTTCACCCCTCCACTTT.